This T cell receptor (beta chain) was profiled in a study of response to subunit inactivated influenza vaccine. Looked up from germline, CDR1 is DFQATT and CDR2 is SNEGSKA (reference sequence). This CDR3 region has 14 residues. As to this clonotype: Its antigen is not identified. A read error is possible here, since a much larger clone lies one base away.

TCRdb analysed the RT-PCR reads with MiXCR anew, one entry per CDR3 protein. This table holds 500,000 to 550,000 distinct CDR3 sequences, approximately 7.7% found once. Study-wide results and limits: Authors suggested that a seasonal influenza vaccination recruits few new T cells each time.

The sequence was collected from a man aged 50-75 years who received an inactivated influenza vaccine. The starting material was PBMCs from blood, obtained about 24 months after vaccination. The chain combines TRBV20-1 with TRBJ2-7; D is perhaps TRBD2 (6 bases). The CDR3 nucleotides are TGCAGTGCTAGGCTTGGGGGGAGTAACTACGATCAGTACTTC. Residues: CSARLGGSNYDQYF.